This T cell receptor (beta chain) is drawn from a study of CD8 T cells in ankylosing spondylitis. Regarding this clonotype: Its antigen is not identified. Given a much more abundant clone one base away, this may be a read error.

The authors made TCR beta libraries by quantitative 5'-RACE with molecular barcodes. In TCRdb, the 5' RACE reads were re-called with MiXCR into one record per CDR3 protein. The data hold approximately 540,000 distinct CDR3 sequences, with roughly 13% observed a single time. Study results and caveats: Significant enrichment of disease-linked clones was reportedly seen in matched ankylosing spondylitis synovial fluid. It appeared that ankylosing spondylitis blood was characterized by a TCR beta motif of 8 or 9 highly homologous variants. CD8+ by phenotype, disease-linked clones were relatively rare in peripheral blood.

Trimming at V came to 6 bases and at J to 1 base, leaving 4 bases not matched to a gene. Per the germline V gene, CDR1 is SGHRS and CDR2 is YFSETQ. The CDR3 sequence is 14 residues long. The V gene is TRBV5-1, the J gene TRBJ2-3; TRBD2 aligns across 8 bases. The sample was blood, either unsorted or a sorted T cell fraction (not recorded which). The receptor was isolated from a male donor with ankylosing spondylitis. The CDR3, as DNA: TGCGCCAGCAAGCCGGGAGGGGGCACAGATACGCAGTATTTT. Its translation is CASKPGGGTDTQYF.